A selection of T cell receptor beta chains follows, all from one sample in a study of blood T cell repertoires in COVID-19. Generated by immunoSEQ multiplex PCR, the TCRdb table keeps only in-frame clones and is missing some. The data contain 300,000 to 400,000 clones, 80% to 90% of them singletons. The sample was peripheral blood. These receptors all come from a man younger than 40 with COVID-19, enrolled during active disease. The CDR3 runs from the conserved cysteine through the conserved F or W. A D gene is named only where the DNA matches it firmly. Expanded clones get a size class; other rows say once, few or many, or leave the size out.

size	V	D	J	CDR3	DNA
-	TRBV5-4	TRBD1	TRBJ1-4	CASSLKTGQDEKLFF	TGTGCCAGCAGCCTCAAGACAGGGCAGGATGAAAAACTGTTTTTT
-	TRBV12-5	-	TRBJ1-4	CASALPGTTNEKLFF	TGTGCTAGTGCCCTCCCCGGGACAACTAATGAAAAACTGTTTTTT
-	TRBV7-9	-	TRBJ1-6	CASSLGAAYNSPLHF	TGTGCCAGCAGCTTAGGAGCGGCTTATAATTCACCCCTCCACTTT
-	TRBV18	-	TRBJ2-7	CASSPDQGTKDEQYF	TGTGCCAGCTCACCAGATCAGGGCACTAAGGACGAGCAGTACTTC
-	TRBV25-1	TRBD2	TRBJ2-1	CASSEYGGGADGEQFF	TGTGCCAGCAGTGAATATGGCGGGGGGGCCGACGGTGAGCAGTTCTTC
-	TRBV6-5	TRBD1	TRBJ1-5	CASRGQVVSNQPQHF	TGTGCCAGCAGAGGACAGGTCGTTAGCAATCAGCCCCAGCATTTT
-	TRBV6-6	TRBD1	TRBJ2-7	CASSRGTGVPYEQYF	TGTGCCAGCAGTCGGGGGACAGGGGTCCCCTACGAGCAGTACTTC
-	TRBV2	-	TRBJ2-2	CASLRESNTGELFF	TGTGCCAGTCTGAGGGAATCGAACACCGGGGAGCTGTTTTTT
-	TRBV18	-	TRBJ2-7	CASSPGQSYEQYF	TGTGCCAGCTCACCGGGCCAGTCCTACGAGCAGTACTTC
-	TRBV7-2	-	TRBJ2-2	CASSLGSTGELFF	TGTGCCAGCAGCTTAGGGAGCACCGGGGAGCTGTTTTTT
-	TRBV6-6	TRBD1	TRBJ1-1	CASSLGQGPNTEAFF	TGTGCCAGCAGCTTGGGACAGGGGCCCAACACTGAAGCTTTCTTT
once	TRBV5-1	-	TRBJ1-4	CASSFGTAGRLFF	TGCGCCAGCAGCTTCGGGACTGCGGGCAGACTGTTTTTT
-	TRBV6-2/TRBV6-3	-	TRBJ2-1	CASSYLRISEQFF	TGTGCCAGCAGTTACCTCAGGATAAGTGAGCAGTTCTTC
-	TRBV20-1	TRBD2	TRBJ2-3	CSASPYSGEADTQYF	TGCAGTGCTAGTCCATACAGCGGGGAGGCAGATACGCAGTATTTT
-	TRBV28	-	TRBJ2-7	CASSDTREQYF	TGTGCCAGCAGTGACACTAGGGAGCAGTACTTC
few	TRBV6-2/TRBV6-3	TRBD2	TRBJ2-5	CASSYVGGGPETQYF	TGTGCCAGCAGTTACGTCGGGGGAGGGCCAGAGACCCAGTACTTC
-	TRBV4-1	-	TRBJ2-7	CASSPSLGAGSSYEQYF	TGCGCCAGCAGCCCATCTTTGGGGGCAGGGAGCTCTTACGAGCAGTACTTC
-	TRBV30	-	TRBJ1-4	CAWSVLGHRNEKLFF	TGTGCCTGGAGTGTATTAGGACACCGTAATGAAAAACTGTTTTTT
-	TRBV18	-	TRBJ2-1	CASSPTTGWHEQFF	TGTGCCAGCTCACCAACGACAGGTTGGCATGAGCAGTTCTTC
once	TRBV9	TRBD2	TRBJ2-2	CASSQTSGNTGELFF	TGTGCCAGCAGCCAGACTAGCGGGAACACCGGGGAGCTGTTTTTT
-	TRBV13	TRBD2	TRBJ2-7	CASSLGRLAGKEQYF	TGTGCCAGCAGCTTAGGGCGGCTAGCGGGAAAGGAGCAGTACTTC
-	TRBV5-1	TRBD2	TRBJ2-5	CASSLSAGGLQETQYF	TGCGCCAGCAGCTTGTCGGCGGGAGGTCTACAAGAGACCCAGTACTTC
-	TRBV6-1	-	TRBJ1-1	CASSVLYLGAEAFF	TGTGCCAGCAGTGTCTTATACCTCGGGGCTGAAGCTTTCTTT
-	TRBV5-1	TRBD2	TRBJ2-1	CASSLVGLAGGHNEQFF	TGCGCCAGCAGCTTGGTCGGTCTAGCGGGGGGGCACAATGAGCAGTTCTTC
-	TRBV5-5	-	TRBJ2-3	CASSLHLQSNPTQYF	TGTGCCAGCAGCTTGCACCTACAGTCCAATCCTACGCAGTATTTT
once	TRBV19	-	TRBJ2-7	CASSPGVTYEQYF	TGTGCCAGTAGTCCAGGGGTAACCTACGAGCAGTACTTC
-	TRBV10-3	-	TRBJ2-1	CAISDLEGVVNNNEQFF	TGTGCCATCAGTGATCTAGAGGGGGTCGTCAACAACAATGAGCAGTTCTTC
-	TRBV29-1	-	TRBJ1-2	CSVEEALTSGYTF	TGCAGCGTTGAAGAAGCTTTGACAAGCGGCTACACCTTC
-	TRBV27	-	TRBJ2-1	CASNPTDSSYNEQFF	TGTGCCAGCAATCCGACCGACAGCTCCTACAATGAGCAGTTCTTC
-	TRBV2	-	TRBJ1-1	CASTAGGYTEAFF	TGTGCCAGTACGGCGGGGGGGTATACTGAAGCTTTCTTT
-	TRBV30	TRBD1	TRBJ1-4	CAWTEVQGNEKLFF	TGTGCCTGGACAGAAGTACAGGGGAACGAAAAACTGTTTTTT
-	TRBV24-1	TRBD1	TRBJ2-3	CATSDPGHRGHGTTPTDTQYF	TGTGCCACCAGTGATCCGGGGCACAGGGGTCACGGGACGACGCCAACAGATACGCAGTATTTT
-	TRBV18	TRBD2	TRBJ2-2	CASSPGLAGAGELFF	TGTGCCAGCTCACCGGGACTAGCGGGAGCCGGGGAGCTGTTTTTT
once	TRBV4-1	TRBD1	TRBJ1-1	CASSPRYGTGRTEAFF	TGCGCCAGCAGCCCGAGATACGGGACAGGAAGAACTGAAGCTTTCTTT
-	TRBV5-6	-	TRBJ2-5	CASSLEARVRETQYF	TGTGCCAGCAGCTTGGAAGCGAGGGTGAGAGAGACCCAGTACTTC
-	TRBV5-8	TRBD1	TRBJ2-5	CASSSPGQGEETQYF	TGTGCCAGCAGTTCCCCGGGACAGGGGGAAGAGACCCAGTACTTC
-	TRBV7-2	-	TRBJ2-5	CASSLDGLAAQTQYF	TGTGCCAGCAGCCTTGACGGCCTAGCCGCACAGACCCAGTACTTC
-	TRBV6-2/TRBV6-3	-	TRBJ2-2	CASSHGTTGELFF	TGTGCCAGCAGTCACGGGACAACGGGGGAGCTGTTTTTT
-	TRBV6-6	-	TRBJ2-1	CASSKQGGIYNEQFF	TGTGCCAGCAGCAAACAGGGTGGCATCTACAATGAGCAGTTCTTC
-	TRBV7-2	-	TRBJ1-1	CATKQQSNTEAFF	TGTGCCACGAAGCAACAGTCGAACACTGAAGCTTTCTTT
-	TRBV28	TRBD2	TRBJ2-7	CASSSGTAGGSYEQYF	TGTGCCAGCAGTTCAGGGACGGCCGGGGGGTCCTACGAGCAGTACTTC
-	TRBV10-3	-	TRBJ2-2	CAISEGSTGTTGELFF	TGTGCCATCAGTGAGGGATCGACAGGAACCACCGGGGAGCTGTTTTTT
-	TRBV11-2	TRBD1	TRBJ1-1	CASSPRTGGGKTEAFF	TGTGCCAGCAGCCCGCGGACAGGGGGCGGCAAGACTGAAGCTTTCTTT
-	TRBV19	TRBD1	TRBJ2-7	CASRQPGQGAGEQYF	TGTGCCAGTAGGCAGCCGGGACAGGGGGCAGGGGAGCAGTACTTC
-	TRBV4-3	-	TRBJ2-7	CASSQDRGVLYEQYF	TGCGCCAGCAGCCAAGATCGCGGCGTGCTCTACGAGCAGTACTTC
-	TRBV4-3	TRBD1	TRBJ2-7	CASSQQQGSPYEQYF	TGCGCCAGCAGCCAACAACAGGGGTCCCCCTACGAGCAGTACTTC
-	TRBV27	-	TRBJ2-5	CASSPRTGRLETQYF	TGTGCCAGCAGTCCTCGGACGGGGAGGCTAGAGACCCAGTACTTC
-	TRBV7-2	TRBD2	TRBJ2-7	CASSSRGGGYEQYF	TGTGCCAGCAGCTCCCGGGGGGGAGGGTACGAGCAGTACTTC
-	TRBV5-6	TRBD1	TRBJ1-2	CASSFGQGKTSYTF	TGTGCCAGCAGCTTTGGACAGGGAAAGACGAGCTACACCTTC
-	TRBV27	TRBD1	TRBJ2-2	CASSPSGQGVHGELFF	TGTGCCAGCAGTCCCAGCGGACAGGGGGTGCACGGGGAGCTGTTTTTT
-	TRBV7-3	-	TRBJ2-3	CASSSFSTDTQYF	TGTGCCAGCAGCTCATTTAGCACAGATACGCAGTATTTT
-	TRBV24-1	TRBD2	TRBJ2-5	CATSPSGIQETQYF	TGTGCCACCAGTCCTAGCGGGATCCAAGAGACCCAGTACTTC
-	TRBV29-1	TRBD2	TRBJ2-5	CSVELREGPETQYF	TGCAGCGTTGAATTGCGGGAGGGTCCAGAGACCCAGTACTTC
-	TRBV5-4	-	TRBJ2-2	CASSPGHRLTNTGELFF	TGTGCCAGCAGCCCAGGGCACAGACTGACGAACACCGGGGAGCTGTTTTTT
-	TRBV7-3	-	TRBJ2-2	CASSPSVTGELFF	TGTGCCAGCAGCCCCAGCGTCACCGGGGAGCTGTTTTTT
-	TRBV29-1	-	TRBJ1-2	CSVPLFGGLSYGYTF	TGCAGCGTTCCGTTATTCGGGGGGCTTAGCTATGGCTACACCTTC